This T cell receptor (beta chain) was sequenced in a study of blood T cell repertoires in COVID-19. About the study: Samples taken during acute and convalescent COVID-19 were collected in the United States, Italy and Spain.

Seattle patients were enrolled during active infection and followed longitudinally. The authors' processing: Researchers report that nucleated cell counts were estimated from reference gene primer amplification. Sequenced by immunoSEQ multiplex PCR; TCRdb stores in-frame clones only, minus some. V and J calls and clone size are given by that table; D and trimming were obtained from the DNA. The sample records roughly 440,000 clones, roughly 88% being singletons. The CDR3 loop spans 14 amino acids. V lost 2 bases and J lost 7; bases outside the gene matches: 7. Germline CDR1 reads MNHNS; CDR2 reads SASEGT.

This sequence originates from a woman aged 45-60 years with COVID-19, enrolled during active disease. This chain uses TRBV6-1 with TRBJ1-2, with 7 bases identical to TRBD1. The sample consisted of peripheral blood. CDR3 in amino acids: CASSEMAGGIGYTF. The CDR3 coding sequence is TGTGCCAGCAGTGAAATGGCAGGGGGAATTGGCTACACCTTC.